This TCR beta chain was recorded in a study of T cells after yellow fever vaccination. This clonotype has at least ten counts. Antigen: not known. Its ends do not fully match the called genes, so a read error is possible. TCRdb recomputed calls from the 5' RACE reads with MiXCR, one row per CDR3 protein. The sample lists 450,000 to 600,000 distinct CDR3 sequences; about 17% were seen once. Overall study findings and caveats: Clonotypes appearing in both CD4 and CD8 compartments existed, and their share was small. Post-booster samples contained most primary-vaccination clones (just under 98% CD4, about 90% CD8).

Sequencing was performed on PBMCs, taken about 5 days after the first yellow fever vaccination. This TCR was recovered from a man younger than 35 who received the YFV17D yellow fever vaccine.

CDR3 residues: CASSQKTSPAPF. The DNA of the CDR3 is TGTGCCAGCAGCCAGAAAACTAGCCCAGCCCCCTTC. The V and J genes are TRBV7-2 and TRBJ2-1; weak D call: TRBD2 (6 bases). The CDR3 has 12 residues. Germline CDR1 reads SGHTA; CDR2 reads FQGNSA.